Presented here are 19 T cell receptor beta chains from one specimen sequenced in a study of blood T cell repertoires in COVID-19. Profiling relied on immunoSEQ multiplex PCR, and the TCRdb table lists in-frame clones only, not all of them. The sample carries under 550,000 clones, 70% to 90% recorded once. The sequenced material came from peripheral blood. These receptors originate from a man between 18 and 35 years old with COVID-19, enrolled during active disease.

The rearrangement links TRBV19 to TRBJ1-5; no reliable D call. CDR1 and CDR2 from the germline V gene are LNHDA and SQIVND (reference sequence). Trimming took 8 bases from V and 2 from J, leaving 22 bases between them. The length of the CDR3 is 17 residues. In nucleotides, the CDR3 is TGTGCCAGTTTGCCCACTTTTGCCTCTTCGGGCAATCAGCCCCAGCATTTT. This gives the protein CASLPTFASSGNQPQHF.

This clone came up once. A read error may be the cause here, since a much bigger clone is one base away. V gene TRBV24-1 combines with J gene TRBJ2-7; 10 bases match TRBD1. The CDR3 is 15 amino acids. Trimming took 4 bases from V and 2 from J; bases not matched to a gene: 4. Germline CDR1 is KGHDR and CDR2 is SFDVKD. The CDR3 coding sequence is TGTGCCACCAGTGAAGCCGGGACAGGGGCCTACGAGCAGTACTTC. This gives the protein CATSEAGTGAYEQYF.

V and J are TRBV2 and TRBJ1-3; 8 bases line up with TRBD1. V shed 3 bases, J shed 4 bases, and the junction held 5 bases outside the gene matches. Looked up from germline, CDR1 is SNHLY and CDR2 is FYNNEI. The CDR3 runs 15 residues. The CDR3 loop reads CASSDRGTGGNTIYF. The CDR3 DNA sequence: TGTGCCAGCAGTGATCGGGGGACAGGAGGAAACACCATATATTTT.

As regards this clone: Distinct nucleotide sequences in the sample also encode this CDR3. V and J are TRBV3-1 (or the pseudogene TRBV3-2) and TRBJ2-5; D might be TRBD1 (5 bases). The CDR3 contains 12 residues. CDR1 and CDR2 (germline): LGHDT, YNNKEL (reference sequence). The V gene lost 4 bases and the J gene lost 5 bases, with 8 bases spanning the gap. The CDR3 bases are TGTGCCAGCAGCCCGGCAGGGGAGACCCAGTACTTC. It is translated as CASSPAGETQYF.

The J gene is TRBJ1-1, the V gene TRBV18; 8 bases align to TRBD1. The V and J ends lost 2 bases and 0 bases, in that order; junction bases with no gene match: 5. This CDR3 spans 16 amino acids. Germline lookup yields CDR1 KGHSH and CDR2 LQKENI. For the CDR3, the DNA is TGTGCCAGCTCACCAAGACAGGGGCGATTGAACACTGAAGCTTTCTTT. This encodes CASSPRQGRLNTEAFF.

This clone was recorded only once. The chain combines TRBV7-8 with TRBJ2-7, with D possibly being TRBD1 (6 bases). The length of the CDR3 is 15 residues. Trimming took off 0 bases at V and 2 bases at J, with 11 bases between the two ends. Germline CDR1 is SGHVS and CDR2 is FQNEAQ. This chain's CDR3 is CASSLAAGAPYEQYF. CDR3 DNA sequence: TGTGCCAGCAGCTTAGCTGCAGGGGCCCCCTACGAGCAGTACTTC.

The chain links TRBV11-2 to TRBJ2-4, with a weak D call TRBD2 (6 bases). V dropped 4 bases and J dropped 2 bases, with 15 bases sitting between them. The length of the CDR3 is 16 residues. From germline, CDR1 is SGHAT and CDR2 FQNNGV. The CDR3 region has the DNA TGTGCCAGCAGCTCGTCCGCGGGGCTGCCCAAAAACATTCAGTACTTC. It yields the protein CASSSSAGLPKNIQYF.

The chain joins TRBV6-1 to TRBJ2-3, with D possibly being TRBD2 (5 bases). There are 14 residues in the CDR3. Trimming removed 3 bases from V and 1 base from J, with 8 bases in between. Germline V gene lookup returns CDR1 MNHNS and CDR2 SASEGT. The CDR3 DNA follows: TGTGCCAGCAGTGAGAGGAGGCGCACAGATACGCAGTATTTT. Translation: CASSERRRTDTQYF.

The chain recombines TRBV18 with TRBJ1-2; D is uncertain. The CDR3 is 14 residues long. CDR1 and CDR2 (germline): KGHSH, LQKENI. V dropped 2 bases and J dropped 1 base, with 8 bases sitting between them. CDR3 in amino acids: CASSPGRDNYGYTF. The CDR3 DNA reads as TGTGCCAGCTCACCAGGGCGCGATAACTATGGCTACACCTTC.

V usage is TRBV6-5 and J usage is TRBJ2-1, with TRBD2 as a possible D gene (6 bases). Germline-derived CDR1 and CDR2 are MNHEY and SVGAGI. The CDR3 has 13 residues. V was cut by 8 bases and J by 9 bases, with 17 bases left in between. The CDR3 DNA reads as TGTGCCAGCGGAGGGGCCGGGTGGGGTGAGCAGTTCTTC. Its protein is CASGGAGWGEQFF.

V usage is TRBV6-6 and J usage is TRBJ2-3; TRBD1 might be the D (6 bases). The germline CDR1 and CDR2 sequences are MNHNY and SVGAGI (reference sequence). This CDR3 region has 15 residues. The V gene lost 5 bases and the J gene lost 0 bases, with 12 bases spanning the gap. Written as DNA, the CDR3 is TGTGCCAGCAGTGTACAGGGATCTAGCACAGATACGCAGTATTTT. This gives the protein CASSVQGSSTDTQYF.

The CDR3, as DNA: TGTGCCAGTAGTGAGACTAGCGGGGGGGCCTACGAGCAGTACTTC. It codes for CASSETSGGAYEQYF. The chain employs TRBV19 and TRBJ2-7, with 14 bases lining up with TRBD2. V dropped 5 bases and J dropped 2; count of bases not matched to a gene: 2. The V gene's germline CDR1 is LNHDA and CDR2 SQIVND (reference sequence). The CDR3 covers 15 residues.

The V gene is TRBV18, the J gene TRBJ2-6; tentatively, D is TRBD2 (6 bases). CDR3 length: 17 residues. The V end was cut by 0 bases, the J end by 4 bases, with 13 bases between. The germline V gene encodes CDR1 KGHSH and CDR2 LQKENI. CDR3 nucleotide sequence: TGTGCCAGCTCACCACCTCTTCCGGGGGACGGGGCCAACGTCCTGACTTTC. It codes for CASSPPLPGDGANVLTF.

The genes are TRBV2 and TRBJ1-2, with TRBD1 matching over 7 bases. Trimming removed 5 bases from V and 4 bases from J; junction bases left unmatched: 7. Germline V CDR1 and CDR2: SNHLY, FYNNEI. The CDR3 length is 14 residues. The CDR3 DNA reads TGTGCCAGCAGTCAAAGGACAGGCCCCTATGGCTACACCTTC. Translation gives CASSQRTGPYGYTF.

This clone was recorded a few times. The chain links TRBV7-2 to TRBJ2-5; 8 bases match TRBD2. The V gene's germline CDR1 is SGHTA and CDR2 FQGNSA. V shed 5 bases and J 3 bases; nucleotides not matched to a gene: 17. This CDR3 has 18 residues. The CDR3 nucleotides are TGTGCCAGCAGCACACCTGGGGCAGCGGGGGAATTGAAAGAGACCCAGTACTTC. This translates into CASSTPGAAGELKETQYF.

The gene calls are TRBV25-1 and TRBJ1-6; D call uncertain. CDR1 and CDR2 (germline): MGHDK, SYGVNS. This CDR3 comprises 14 residues. V dropped 5 bases and J dropped 5 bases, with 10 bases sitting between them. Here the CDR3 DNA reads TGTGCCAGCAGTTATGGCCTTAATAATTCACCCCTCCACTTT. This translates into CASSYGLNNSPLHF.

The genes are TRBV5-1 and TRBJ2-7; weak D call: TRBD2 (6 bases). Germline CDR1 SGHRS, CDR2 YFSETQ. Trimming took 3 bases from V and 2 from J, leaving 15 bases between them. This CDR3 has 15 amino acids. The CDR3 region has the DNA TGCGCCAGCAGCTCGGGGGTCCGCGCTACCTACGAGCAGTACTTC. It encodes CASSSGVRATYEQYF. Looking up the rest from reference TRBV5-1 and TRBJ2-7 gives the full variable domain: KAGVTQTPRYLIKTRGQQVTLSCSPISGHRSVSWYQQTPGQGLQFLFEYFSETQRNKGNFPGRFSGRQFSNSRSEMNVSTLELGDSALYLCASSSGVRATYEQYFGPGTRLTVT.

The chain couples TRBV30 to TRBJ1-2; 9 positions agree with TRBD1. The V segment lost 6 bases and the J segment 6 bases; nucleotides outside the gene matches: 8. Per germline, CDR1 GTSNPN and CDR2 SVGIG (reference sequence). The CDR3 is made up of 13 amino acids. In DNA form, the CDR3 reads TGTGCCTGCAATACAGGGGGCGCGAATGGCTACACCTTC. Protein product: CACNTGGANGYTF.

The chain couples TRBV27 to TRBJ2-2; D is perhaps TRBD2 (5 bases). Per the germline V gene, CDR1 is MNHEY and CDR2 is SMNVEV (reference sequence). The CDR3 runs to 14 residues. V gave up 4 bases and J gave up 3 bases, with 9 bases separating them. The CDR3 here is CASSSSRDTGELFF. The CDR3 DNA reads as TGTGCCAGCAGTTCGTCGAGGGACACCGGGGAGCTGTTTTTT.